Each of the 6 T cell receptor beta chains below was sequenced from the same sample in a study of read filtering for tumor transcriptome and immune sequencing. This library used around 400 ng RNA and molecular barcoded adaptors spanning alpha/delta and beta/gamma chains. TCRdb redid the calling of the reads with MiXCR, one entry per CDR3 protein. The table has tens of thousands of distinct CDR3 sequences, roughly 19% seen once. Specimen: a population of CD138-negative cells sorted from bone marrow. The receptor set was obtained from a donor aged 40 or over with multiple myeloma.

This clonotype was seen ten or more times. The genes are TRBV6-2 or TRBV6-3 and TRBJ2-7; unclear D gene. CDR3 length: 13 residues. Germline V gene sequence: CDR1 MNHEY, CDR2 SVGEGT. The V gene lost 2 bases and the J gene lost 7 bases, with 12 bases spanning the gap. This chain's CDR3 is CASSYVTSLEQYF. The CDR3 DNA reads TGTGCCAGCAGTTACGTTACGTCGTTGGAGCAGTACTTC.

For this clonotype: Given a much more abundant clone one base away, this may be a read error. The CDR3 region is CASGLDREETQYF. The CDR3 bases are TGTGCCAGCGGCTTAGACAGGGAAGAGACCCAGTACTTC. V usage is TRBV7-9 and J usage is TRBJ2-5; TRBD1 matches at 7 bases. CDR1 and CDR2 (germline): SEHNR, FQNEAQ (reference sequence). The length of the CDR3 is 13 residues.

DNA of the CDR3: TGCAGTGCTAGAGATCTAACGAGTGGGGGTCTCGAGCAGTACTTC. It yields the protein CSARDLTSGGLEQYF. The rearrangement uses TRBV20-1 and TRBJ2-7; D tentatively fits TRBD1 or TRBD2 (5 bases each). This CDR3 region has 15 residues. V gave up 0 bases and J gave up 6 bases, with 18 bases separating them. Germline V gives CDR1 DFQATT, CDR2 SNEGSKA (reference sequence).

This clonotype was counted many times. The chain links TRBV9 to TRBJ2-7, with 7 positions matching TRBD1. CDR1 SGDLS and CDR2 YYNGEE come from the germline V gene. The CDR3 is made up of 15 amino acids. With V trimmed by 4 bases and J by 2 bases, 9 bases remained unmatched. The CDR3 region is CASSQSTGTAYEQYF. The CDR3 DNA reads as TGTGCCAGCAGCCAATCCACCGGGACAGCCTACGAGCAGTACTTC.

This clonotype was detected ten times or more. This chain connects TRBV12-3 or TRBV12-4 to TRBJ2-7, with D unresolved. V was shortened by 5 bases and J by 1 base, with 9 bases between the two germline ends. This CDR3 comprises 13 residues. CDR3 DNA sequence: TGTGCCAGCAGTATGACCGAGTCCTACGAGCAGTACTTC. Its translation: CASSMTESYEQYF.

Worth noting for this clonotype: Just one base apart from a much larger clone, this may be a read error. The chain uses TRBV29-1 and TRBJ2-5; perhaps TRBD1 as D (6 bases). Trimming removed 7 bases at V and 5 bases at J, with 14 bases between. Germline assignment: CDR1 SQVTM and CDR2 ANQGSEA. CDR3 length: 12 residues. The CDR3 DNA is TGCAGCGACGGCAGGGGTTTGGAGACCCAGTACTTC. The encoded protein is CSDGRGLETQYF.